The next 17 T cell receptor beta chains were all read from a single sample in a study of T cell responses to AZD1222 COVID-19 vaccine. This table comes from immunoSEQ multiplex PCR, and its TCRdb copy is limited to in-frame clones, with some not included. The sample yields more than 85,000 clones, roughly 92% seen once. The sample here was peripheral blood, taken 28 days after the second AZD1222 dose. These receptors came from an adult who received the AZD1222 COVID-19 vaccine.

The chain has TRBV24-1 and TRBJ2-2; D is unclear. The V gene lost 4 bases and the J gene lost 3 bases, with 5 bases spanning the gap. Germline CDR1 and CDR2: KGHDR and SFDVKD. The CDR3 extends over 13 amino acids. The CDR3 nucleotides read TGTGCCACCAGTGAGCCATACACCGGGGAGCTGTTTTTT. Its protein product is CATSEPYTGELFF.

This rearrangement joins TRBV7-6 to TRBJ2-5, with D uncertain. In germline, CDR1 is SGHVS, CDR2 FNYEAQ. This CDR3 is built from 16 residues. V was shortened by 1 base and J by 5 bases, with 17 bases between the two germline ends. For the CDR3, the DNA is TGTGCCAGCAGCTTAGACCGGACCAACTTCCGGGAGACCCAGTACTTC. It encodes CASSLDRTNFRETQYF.

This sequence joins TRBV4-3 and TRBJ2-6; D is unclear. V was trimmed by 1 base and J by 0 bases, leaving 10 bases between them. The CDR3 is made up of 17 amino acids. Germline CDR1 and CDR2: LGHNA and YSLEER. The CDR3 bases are TGCGCCAGCAGCCAAGTTCATGGCAGCTCTGGGGCCAACGTCCTGACTTTC. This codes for CASSQVHGSSGANVLTF.

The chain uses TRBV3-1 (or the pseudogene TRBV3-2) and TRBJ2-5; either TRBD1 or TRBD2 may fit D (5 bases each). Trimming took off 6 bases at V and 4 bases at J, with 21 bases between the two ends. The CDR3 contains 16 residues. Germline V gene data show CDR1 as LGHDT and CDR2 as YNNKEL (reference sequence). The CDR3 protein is CASSPTGTLLTETQYF. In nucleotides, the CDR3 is TGTGCCAGCAGTCCTACCGGGACCCTCCTAACAGAGACCCAGTACTTC.

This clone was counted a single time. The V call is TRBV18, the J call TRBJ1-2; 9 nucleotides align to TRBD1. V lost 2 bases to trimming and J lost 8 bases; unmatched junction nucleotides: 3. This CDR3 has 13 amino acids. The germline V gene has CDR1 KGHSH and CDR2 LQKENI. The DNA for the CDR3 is TGTGCCAGCTCACCAGGGACAGGGAGAGGCTACACCTTC. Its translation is CASSPGTGRGYTF. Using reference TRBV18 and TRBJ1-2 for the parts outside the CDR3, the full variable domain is NAGVMQNPRHLVRRRGQEARLRCSPMKGHSHVYWYRQLPEEGLKFMVYLQKENIIDESGMPKERFSAEFPKEGPSILRIQQVVRGDSAAYFCASSPGTGRGYTFGSGTRLTVV.

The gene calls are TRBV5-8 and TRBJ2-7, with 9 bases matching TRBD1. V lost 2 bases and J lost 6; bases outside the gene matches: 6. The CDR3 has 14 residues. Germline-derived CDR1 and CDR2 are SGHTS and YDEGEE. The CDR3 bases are TGTGCCAGCAGCTTTCGGACAGGGGCGGGCGAGCAGTACTTC. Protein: CASSFRTGAGEQYF.

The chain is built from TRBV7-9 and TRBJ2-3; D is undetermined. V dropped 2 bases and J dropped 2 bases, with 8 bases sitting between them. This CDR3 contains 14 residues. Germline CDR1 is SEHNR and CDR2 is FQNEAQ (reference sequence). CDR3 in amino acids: CASSLISSTDTQYF. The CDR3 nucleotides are TGTGCCAGCAGCTTAATCTCCTCCACAGATACGCAGTATTTT.

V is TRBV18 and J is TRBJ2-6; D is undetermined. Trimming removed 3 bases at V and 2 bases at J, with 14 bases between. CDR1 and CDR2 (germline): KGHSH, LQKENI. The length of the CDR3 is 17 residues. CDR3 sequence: CASSPVNSGPGANVLTF. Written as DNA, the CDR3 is TGTGCCAGCTCACCGGTCAACTCTGGCCCTGGGGCCAACGTCCTGACTTTC.

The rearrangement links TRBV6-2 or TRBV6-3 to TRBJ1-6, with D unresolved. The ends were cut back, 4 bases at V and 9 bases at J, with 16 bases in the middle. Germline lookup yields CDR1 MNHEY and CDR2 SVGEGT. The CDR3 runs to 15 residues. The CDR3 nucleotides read TGTGCCAGCAGTTCTCAAACAGCCCCCAGTTCACCCCTCCACTTT. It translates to CASSSQTAPSSPLHF.

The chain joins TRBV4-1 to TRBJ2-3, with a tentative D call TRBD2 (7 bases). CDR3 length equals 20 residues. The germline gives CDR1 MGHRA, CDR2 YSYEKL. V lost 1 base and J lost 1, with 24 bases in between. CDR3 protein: CASSQVARLVAGARTDTQYF. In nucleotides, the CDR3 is TGCGCCAGCAGCCAAGTTGCGCGACTGGTTGCGGGGGCCCGCACAGATACGCAGTATTTT.

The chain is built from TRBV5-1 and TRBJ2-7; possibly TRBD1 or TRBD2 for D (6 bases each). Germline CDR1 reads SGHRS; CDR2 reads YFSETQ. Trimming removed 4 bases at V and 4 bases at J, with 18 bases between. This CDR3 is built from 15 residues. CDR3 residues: CASSTGTPGRYEQYF. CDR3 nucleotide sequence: TGCGCCAGCAGCACAGGGACTCCCGGCCGTTACGAGCAGTACTTC.

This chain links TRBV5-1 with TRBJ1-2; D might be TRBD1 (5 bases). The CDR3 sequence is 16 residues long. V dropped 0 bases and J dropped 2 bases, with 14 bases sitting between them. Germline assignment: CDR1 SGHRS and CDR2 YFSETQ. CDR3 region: CASSLATGEMNYGYTF. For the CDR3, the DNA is TGCGCCAGCAGCTTGGCCACGGGGGAAATGAACTATGGCTACACCTTC. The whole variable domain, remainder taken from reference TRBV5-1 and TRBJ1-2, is KAGVTQTPRYLIKTRGQQVTLSCSPISGHRSVSWYQQTPGQGLQFLFEYFSETQRNKGNFPGRFSGRQFSNSRSEMNVSTLELGDSALYLCASSLATGEMNYGYTFGSGTRLTVV.

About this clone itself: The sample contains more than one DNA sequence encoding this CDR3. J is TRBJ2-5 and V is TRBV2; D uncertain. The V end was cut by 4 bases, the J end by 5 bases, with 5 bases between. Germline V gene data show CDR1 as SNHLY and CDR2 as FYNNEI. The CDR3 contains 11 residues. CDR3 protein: CASSVGETQYF. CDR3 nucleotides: TGTGCCAGCAGTGTCGGGGAGACCCAGTACTTC. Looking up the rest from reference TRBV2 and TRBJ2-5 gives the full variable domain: EPEVTQTPSHQVTQMGQEVILRCVPISNHLYFYWYRQILGQKVEFLVSFYNNEISEKSEIFDDQFSVERPDGSNFTLKIRSTKLEDSAMYFCASSVGETQYFGPGTRLLVL.

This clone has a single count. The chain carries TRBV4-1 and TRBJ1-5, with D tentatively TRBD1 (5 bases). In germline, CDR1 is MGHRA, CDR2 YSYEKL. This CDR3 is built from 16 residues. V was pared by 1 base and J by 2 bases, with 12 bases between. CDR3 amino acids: CASSQVGREGNQPQHF. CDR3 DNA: TGCGCCAGCAGCCAAGTGGGACGAGAGGGCAATCAGCCCCAGCATTTT.

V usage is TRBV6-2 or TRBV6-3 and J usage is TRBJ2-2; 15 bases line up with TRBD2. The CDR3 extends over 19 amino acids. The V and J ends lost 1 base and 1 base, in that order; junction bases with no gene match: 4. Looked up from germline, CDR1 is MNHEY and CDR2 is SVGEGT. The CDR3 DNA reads TGTGCCAGCAGTTACTTGGGGACTAGCGGGGGGAAGAACACCGGGGAGCTGTTTTTT. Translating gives CASSYLGTSGGKNTGELFF.

For the CDR3, the DNA is TGCGCCAGCAGCCAAGACCCAGGGTTTCAGAACACCGGGGAGCTGTTTTTT. This gives the protein CASSQDPGFQNTGELFF. The chain uses TRBV4-1 and TRBJ2-2, with D possibly matching TRBD1 (5 bases). Between the trimmed V and J ends, which lost 0 bases and 1 base, there was a span of 12 bases. The CDR3 has 17 residues. Germline V CDR1 and CDR2: MGHRA, YSYEKL.

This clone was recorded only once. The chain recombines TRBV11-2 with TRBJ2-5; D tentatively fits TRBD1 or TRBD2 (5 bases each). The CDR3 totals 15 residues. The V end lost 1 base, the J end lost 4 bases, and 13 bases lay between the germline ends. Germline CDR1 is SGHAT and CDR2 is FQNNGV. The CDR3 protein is CASSLAGTTGETQYF. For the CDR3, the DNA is TGTGCCAGCAGCTTAGCGGGGACCACGGGAGAGACCCAGTACTTC.